Listed below are T cell receptor beta chains from one sample, sequenced in a study of lymphopenia after photon versus proton radiotherapy. The protocol was immunoSEQ multiplex PCR, while the TCRdb copy is restricted to in-frame clones and leaves out a portion. The table includes around 63,000 clones, 70% to 90% detected once. Sequences were derived from peripheral blood, sampled from a patient treated with photon-based radiotherapy. These receptors originate from a man aged 40-49 years with gastric cancer. CDR3s include the opening cysteine and the closing phenylalanine or tryptophan. Fields, in order: V gene, J gene, CDR3 length, D gene, CDR3 protein. A D gene is named only where the DNA matches it firmly.

V gene: TRBV7-9
J gene: TRBJ1-2
CDR3 length: 15
D gene: TRBD1
CDR3 protein: CASSPLGDRSYGYTF

V gene: TRBV4-3
J gene: TRBJ1-4
CDR3 length: 15
D gene: -
CDR3 protein: CASSQDRAENEKLFF

V gene: TRBV19
J gene: TRBJ2-5
CDR3 length: 13
D gene: -
CDR3 protein: CASSIAGWETQYF

V gene: TRBV6-1
J gene: TRBJ2-7
CDR3 length: 15
D gene: -
CDR3 protein: CASSEPGRNFYEQYF

V gene: TRBV5-1
J gene: TRBJ1-3
CDR3 length: 17
D gene: -
CDR3 protein: CASSLDPGTRSGNTIYF

V gene: TRBV21-1
J gene: TRBJ1-2
CDR3 length: 18
D gene: -
CDR3 protein: CASSKPKGGGTGPYGYTF

V gene: TRBV7-2
J gene: TRBJ2-7
CDR3 length: 12
D gene: -
CDR3 protein: CASREGTYEQYF

V gene: TRBV27
J gene: TRBJ2-5
CDR3 length: 13
D gene: TRBD2
CDR3 protein: CASRASGQETQYF

V gene: TRBV5-1
J gene: TRBJ1-1
CDR3 length: 12
D gene: -
CDR3 protein: CASSLEMGEAFF

V gene: TRBV19
J gene: TRBJ2-2
CDR3 length: 18
D gene: -
CDR3 protein: CASSLPPSGTPNTGELFF

V gene: TRBV7-9
J gene: TRBJ2-3
CDR3 length: 15
D gene: TRBD2
CDR3 protein: CASSRQRGSTDTQYF

V gene: TRBV6-5
J gene: TRBJ2-5
CDR3 length: 15
D gene: TRBD2
CDR3 protein: CASRASGGRGETQYF

V gene: TRBV6-5
J gene: TRBJ1-2
CDR3 length: 14
D gene: -
CDR3 protein: CASSYSTADYGYTF

V gene: TRBV5-6
J gene: TRBJ2-7
CDR3 length: 11
D gene: -
CDR3 protein: CASSLMYEQYF

V gene: TRBV5-1
J gene: TRBJ1-2
CDR3 length: 14
D gene: -
CDR3 protein: CASSAQGRNYGYTF

V gene: TRBV7-9
J gene: TRBJ1-2
CDR3 length: 17
D gene: -
CDR3 protein: CASSPLGTDNFNYGYTF

V gene: TRBV7-3
J gene: TRBJ2-3
CDR3 length: 16
D gene: -
CDR3 protein: CASSLDGRQFWNTQYF

V gene: TRBV5-4
J gene: TRBJ2-7
CDR3 length: 14
D gene: -
CDR3 protein: CASSLTAALGEQYF

V gene: TRBV11-2
J gene: TRBJ2-1
CDR3 length: 15
D gene: TRBD2
CDR3 protein: CASTWGGGYVNEQFF

V gene: TRBV7-2
J gene: TRBJ2-4
CDR3 length: 14
D gene: -
CDR3 protein: CASSLGRDRNIQYF

V gene: TRBV5-1
J gene: TRBJ1-2
CDR3 length: 14
D gene: -
CDR3 protein: CASSRLIDAGGYTF

V gene: TRBV30
J gene: TRBJ1-2
CDR3 length: 14
D gene: -
CDR3 protein: CAWSEEEGVYGYTF

V gene: TRBV6-5
J gene: TRBJ1-1
CDR3 length: 13
D gene: -
CDR3 protein: CASSYSKNTEAFF

V gene: TRBV4-1
J gene: TRBJ1-2
CDR3 length: 16
D gene: TRBD1
CDR3 protein: CASSQPNRGWKYGYTF

V gene: TRBV18
J gene: TRBJ1-5
CDR3 length: 14
D gene: -
CDR3 protein: CASSPAVENQPQHF

V gene: TRBV7-3
J gene: TRBJ2-1
CDR3 length: 13
D gene: -
CDR3 protein: CASSSLRGNEQFF

V gene: TRBV5-5
J gene: TRBJ1-2
CDR3 length: 14
D gene: TRBD1
CDR3 protein: CASSLGQGRYGYTF

V gene: TRBV4-2
J gene: TRBJ2-7
CDR3 length: 13
D gene: TRBD1
CDR3 protein: CASKQQGAYEQYF

V gene: TRBV19
J gene: TRBJ2-5
CDR3 length: 16
D gene: TRBD2
CDR3 protein: CASSIRRAGGQETQYF

V gene: TRBV29-1
J gene: TRBJ2-3
CDR3 length: 13
D gene: TRBD2
CDR3 protein: CSVVGGGDDTQYF

V gene: TRBV12-5
J gene: TRBJ1-6
CDR3 length: 17
D gene: TRBD1
CDR3 protein: CASGLIVGGIRNSPLHF

V gene: TRBV7-2
J gene: TRBJ2-1
CDR3 length: 15
D gene: TRBD2
CDR3 protein: CASLPGGRSYNEQFF

V gene: TRBV30
J gene: TRBJ2-6
CDR3 length: 17
D gene: TRBD1
CDR3 protein: CAWIRDRGRSGANVLTF

V gene: TRBV6-6
J gene: TRBJ2-5
CDR3 length: 15
D gene: TRBD1
CDR3 protein: CASSLRQGAGETQYF

V gene: TRBV5-6
J gene: TRBJ2-5
CDR3 length: 13
D gene: TRBD2
CDR3 protein: CASSLGRGETQYF

V gene: TRBV19
J gene: TRBJ1-3
CDR3 length: 12
D gene: -
CDR3 protein: CAVQGSGNTIYF

V gene: TRBV2
J gene: TRBJ1-3
CDR3 length: 15
D gene: -
CDR3 protein: CASSIGHPSGNTIYF

V gene: TRBV6-5
J gene: TRBJ2-2
CDR3 length: 15
D gene: -
CDR3 protein: CASSYSIRATGELFF

V gene: TRBV4-3
J gene: TRBJ2-1
CDR3 length: 16
D gene: TRBD1
CDR3 protein: CASSQGGTASYNEQFF

V gene: TRBV30
J gene: TRBJ1-5
CDR3 length: 17
D gene: -
CDR3 protein: CAWSVLSGAAGNQPQHF

V gene: TRBV30
J gene: TRBJ1-3
CDR3 length: 16
D gene: -
CDR3 protein: CAWSAPNSGGGNTIYF

V gene: TRBV19
J gene: TRBJ1-5
CDR3 length: 13
D gene: -
CDR3 protein: CASSTDTGKPQHF

V gene: TRBV11-3
J gene: TRBJ2-1
CDR3 length: 9
D gene: -
CDR3 protein: CASSLDAIF

V gene: TRBV27
J gene: TRBJ1-5
CDR3 length: 16
D gene: -
CDR3 protein: CASSLQGPYSNQPQHF

V gene: TRBV9
J gene: TRBJ2-1
CDR3 length: 15
D gene: TRBD1
CDR3 protein: CASSVTGVKSNEQFF

V gene: TRBV30
J gene: TRBJ1-6
CDR3 length: 13
D gene: -
CDR3 protein: CAWRSGKNSPLHF

V gene: TRBV6-5
J gene: TRBJ2-5
CDR3 length: 16
D gene: -
CDR3 protein: CASSYSGEGWQETQYF

V gene: TRBV27
J gene: TRBJ2-7
CDR3 length: 13
D gene: TRBD1
CDR3 protein: CASGQGVTYEQYF

V gene: TRBV14
J gene: TRBJ2-4
CDR3 length: 12
D gene: -
CDR3 protein: CASSRPVGIQYF

V gene: TRBV5-1
J gene: TRBJ2-3
CDR3 length: 15
D gene: -
CDR3 protein: CASSLGGGGTDTQYF

V gene: TRBV5-4
J gene: TRBJ2-3
CDR3 length: 15
D gene: TRBD1
CDR3 protein: CASSPGQGGTDTQYF

V gene: TRBV5-5
J gene: TRBJ1-1
CDR3 length: 14
D gene: -
CDR3 protein: CASSLDRLNTEAFF

V gene: TRBV7-9
J gene: TRBJ2-2
CDR3 length: 15
D gene: TRBD2
CDR3 protein: CASSRGGLGTGELFF

V gene: TRBV4-2
J gene: TRBJ2-4
CDR3 length: 17
D gene: TRBD1
CDR3 protein: CASSRGTGGEAKNIQYF

V gene: TRBV9
J gene: TRBJ1-1
CDR3 length: 12
D gene: -
CDR3 protein: CASSPSGGEAFF